The source of this TCR beta chain is a study of CD8 T cells in ankylosing spondylitis. General study results and limits: There was reportedly significant enrichment of clones that were disease-linked in matched ankylosing spondylitis synovial fluid. What seemed typical of ankylosing spondylitis blood was a TCR beta motif built from several highly homologous variants.

From the 5' RACE reads, TCRdb called clonotypes with MiXCR, one entry per CDR3 protein. The table shows approximately 500,000 distinct CDR3 sequences, with roughly 12% occurring only once. On this clonotype itself: What it binds is not known.

The sequence came from a male donor with ankylosing spondylitis. Sequenced material: blood, either unsorted or a sorted T cell fraction (not recorded which).

CDR3 in amino acids: CASSPEGQQGTYEQYF. CDR3 coding DNA: TGTGCCAGCAGCCCCGAGGGTCAGCAGGGAACCTACGAGCAGTACTTC. The rearrangement links TRBV9 to TRBJ2-7; tentatively, D is TRBD1 or TRBD2 (5 bases each). This CDR3 is built from 16 residues. The germline V gene has CDR1 SGDLS and CDR2 YYNGEE. Deletions cut 4 bases from V and 2 bases from J, with 19 bases between.